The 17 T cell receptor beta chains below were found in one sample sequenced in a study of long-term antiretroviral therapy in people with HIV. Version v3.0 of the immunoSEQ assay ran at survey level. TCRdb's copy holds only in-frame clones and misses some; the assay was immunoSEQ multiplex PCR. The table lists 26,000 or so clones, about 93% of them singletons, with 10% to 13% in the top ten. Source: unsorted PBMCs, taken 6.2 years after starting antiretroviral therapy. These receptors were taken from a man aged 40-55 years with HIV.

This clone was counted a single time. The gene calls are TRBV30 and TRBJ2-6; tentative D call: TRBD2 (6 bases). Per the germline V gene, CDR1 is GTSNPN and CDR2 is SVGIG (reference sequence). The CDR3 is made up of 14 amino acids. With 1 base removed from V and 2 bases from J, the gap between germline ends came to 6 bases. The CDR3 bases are TGTGCCTGGAGTGGGGGGGCTGGGGCCAACGTCCTGACTTTC. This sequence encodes CAWSGGAGANVLTF.

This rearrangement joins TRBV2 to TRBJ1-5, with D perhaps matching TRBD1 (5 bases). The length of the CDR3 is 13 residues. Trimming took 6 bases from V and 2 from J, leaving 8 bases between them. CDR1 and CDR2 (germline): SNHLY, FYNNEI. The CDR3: CASRGDGNQPQHF. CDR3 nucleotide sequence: TGTGCCAGCAGGGGGGACGGCAATCAGCCCCAGCATTTT.

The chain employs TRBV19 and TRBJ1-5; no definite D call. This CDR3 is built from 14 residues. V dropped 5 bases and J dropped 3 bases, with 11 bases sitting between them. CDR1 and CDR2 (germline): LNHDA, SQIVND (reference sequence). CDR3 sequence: CASSPRRLNQPQHF. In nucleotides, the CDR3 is TGTGCCAGTAGTCCCCGACGGCTCAATCAGCCCCAGCATTTT.

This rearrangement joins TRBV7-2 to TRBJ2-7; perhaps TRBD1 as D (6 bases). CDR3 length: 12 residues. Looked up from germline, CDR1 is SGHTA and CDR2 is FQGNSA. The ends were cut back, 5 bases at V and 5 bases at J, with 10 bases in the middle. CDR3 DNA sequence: TGTGCCAGCAGCACAGGGACCCACGAGCAGTACTTC. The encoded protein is CASSTGTHEQYF.

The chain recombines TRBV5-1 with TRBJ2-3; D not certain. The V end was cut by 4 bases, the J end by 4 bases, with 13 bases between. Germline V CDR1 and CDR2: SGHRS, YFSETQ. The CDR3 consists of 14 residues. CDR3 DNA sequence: TGCGCCAGCAGCCGCGGCGTTGGGCCAGATACGCAGTATTTT. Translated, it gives CASSRGVGPDTQYF. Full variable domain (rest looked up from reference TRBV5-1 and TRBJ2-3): KAGVTQTPRYLIKTRGQQVTLSCSPISGHRSVSWYQQTPGQGLQFLFEYFSETQRNKGNFPGRFSGRQFSNSRSEMNVSTLELGDSALYLCASSRGVGPDTQYFGPGTRLTVL.

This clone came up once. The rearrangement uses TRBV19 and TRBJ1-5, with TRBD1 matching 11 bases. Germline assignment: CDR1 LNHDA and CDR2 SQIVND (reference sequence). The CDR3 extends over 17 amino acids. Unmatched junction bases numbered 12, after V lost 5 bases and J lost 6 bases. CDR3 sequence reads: CASSHGQGAGASQPQHF. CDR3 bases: TGTGCCAGTAGTCACGGACAGGGGGCGGGGGCTAGTCAGCCCCAGCATTTT.

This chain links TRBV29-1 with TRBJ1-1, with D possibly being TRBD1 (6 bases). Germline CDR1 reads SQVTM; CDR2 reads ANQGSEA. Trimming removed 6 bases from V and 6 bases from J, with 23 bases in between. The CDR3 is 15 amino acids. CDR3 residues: CSVDPRGGRGAEAFF. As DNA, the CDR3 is TGCAGCGTAGACCCCCGTGGGGGGCGCGGGGCTGAAGCTTTCTTT.

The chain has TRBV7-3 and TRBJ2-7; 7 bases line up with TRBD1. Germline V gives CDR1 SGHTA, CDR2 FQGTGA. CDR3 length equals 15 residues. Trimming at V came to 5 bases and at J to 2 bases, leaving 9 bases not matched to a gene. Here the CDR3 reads CASSIGTAGTYEQYF. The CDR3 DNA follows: TGTGCCAGCAGCATAGGGACAGCAGGTACCTACGAGCAGTACTTC.

For the CDR3, the DNA is TGTGCCATCAGTGAGGGGACAGGGATAGGCTACACCTTC. It encodes CAISEGTGIGYTF. The rearrangement joins TRBV10-3 to TRBJ1-2; 9 bases line up with TRBD1. This CDR3 is 13 amino acids long. In germline, CDR1 is ENHRY, CDR2 SYGVKD. After removal of 2 bases from V and 8 bases from J, the junction contained 3 bases not matched to a gene.

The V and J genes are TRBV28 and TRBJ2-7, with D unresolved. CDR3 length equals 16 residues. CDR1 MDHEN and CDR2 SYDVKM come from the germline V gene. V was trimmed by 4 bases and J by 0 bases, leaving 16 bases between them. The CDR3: CASSSPSTPSSYEQYF. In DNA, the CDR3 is TGTGCCAGCAGTTCGCCTTCGACTCCCAGCTCCTACGAGCAGTACTTC.

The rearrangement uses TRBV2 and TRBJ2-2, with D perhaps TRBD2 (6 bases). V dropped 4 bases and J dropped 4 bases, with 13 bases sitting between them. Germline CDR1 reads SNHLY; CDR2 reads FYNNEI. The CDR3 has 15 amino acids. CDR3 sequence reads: CASSGVSGSTGELFF. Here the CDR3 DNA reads TGTGCCAGCAGTGGGGTTAGCGGTTCCACCGGGGAGCTGTTTTTT.

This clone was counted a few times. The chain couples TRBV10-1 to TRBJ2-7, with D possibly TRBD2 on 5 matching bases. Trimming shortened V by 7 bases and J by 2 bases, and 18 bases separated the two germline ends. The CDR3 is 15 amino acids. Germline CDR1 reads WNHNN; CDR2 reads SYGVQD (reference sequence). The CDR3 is CASTLDGGVTYEQYF. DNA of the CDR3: TGCGCCAGCACACTAGACGGTGGGGTCACCTACGAGCAGTACTTC.

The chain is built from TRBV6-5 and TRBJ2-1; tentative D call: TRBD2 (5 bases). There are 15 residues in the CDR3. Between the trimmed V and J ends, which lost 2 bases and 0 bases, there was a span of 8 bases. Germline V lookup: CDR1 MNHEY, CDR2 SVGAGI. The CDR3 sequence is CASSYRESSYNEQFF. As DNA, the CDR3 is TGTGCCAGCAGTTACAGGGAGAGCTCCTACAATGAGCAGTTCTTC.

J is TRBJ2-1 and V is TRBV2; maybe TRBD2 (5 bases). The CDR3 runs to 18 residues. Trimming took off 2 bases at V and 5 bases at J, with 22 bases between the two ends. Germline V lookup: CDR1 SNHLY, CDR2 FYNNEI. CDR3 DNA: TGTGCCAGCAGTGAATCAGGAGTGTGGGGAGAGTTGGACAATGAGCAGTTCTTC. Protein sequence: CASSESGVWGELDNEQFF. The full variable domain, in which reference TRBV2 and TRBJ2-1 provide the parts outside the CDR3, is EPEVTQTPSHQVTQMGQEVILRCVPISNHLYFYWYRQILGQKVEFLVSFYNNEISEKSEIFDDQFSVERPDGSNFTLKIRSTKLEDSAMYFCASSESGVWGELDNEQFFGPGTRLTVL.

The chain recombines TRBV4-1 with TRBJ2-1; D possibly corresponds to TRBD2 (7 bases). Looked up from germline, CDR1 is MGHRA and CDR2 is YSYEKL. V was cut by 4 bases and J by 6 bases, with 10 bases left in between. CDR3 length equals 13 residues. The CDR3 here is CASSRGGVNEQFF. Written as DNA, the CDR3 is TGCGCCAGCAGCCGAGGGGGGGTCAATGAGCAGTTCTTC.

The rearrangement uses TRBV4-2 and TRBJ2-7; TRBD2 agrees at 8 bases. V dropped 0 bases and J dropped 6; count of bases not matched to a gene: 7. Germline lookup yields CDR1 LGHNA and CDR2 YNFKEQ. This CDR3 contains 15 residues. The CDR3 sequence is CASSQDREGRSEQYF. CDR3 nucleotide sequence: TGTGCCAGCAGCCAAGATCGGGAGGGCCGCTCCGAGCAGTACTTC.

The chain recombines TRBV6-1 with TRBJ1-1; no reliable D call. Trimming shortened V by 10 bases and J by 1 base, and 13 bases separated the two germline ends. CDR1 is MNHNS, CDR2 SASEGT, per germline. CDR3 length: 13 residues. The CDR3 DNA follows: TGTGCCACACTGGACCGCCCGAACACTGAAGCTTTCTTT. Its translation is CATLDRPNTEAFF.